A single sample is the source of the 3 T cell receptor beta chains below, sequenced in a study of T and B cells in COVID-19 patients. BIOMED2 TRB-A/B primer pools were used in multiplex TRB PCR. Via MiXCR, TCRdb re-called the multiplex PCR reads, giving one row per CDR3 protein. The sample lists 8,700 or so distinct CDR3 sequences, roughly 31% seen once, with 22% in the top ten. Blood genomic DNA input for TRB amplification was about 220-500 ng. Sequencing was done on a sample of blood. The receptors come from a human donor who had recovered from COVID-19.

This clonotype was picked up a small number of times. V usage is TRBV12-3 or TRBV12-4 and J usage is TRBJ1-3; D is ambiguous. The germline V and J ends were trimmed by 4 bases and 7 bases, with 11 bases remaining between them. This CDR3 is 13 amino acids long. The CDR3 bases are TGTGCCAGCAGTTCGGGGAGAGCGAACACCATATATTTT. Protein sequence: CASSSGRANTIYF.

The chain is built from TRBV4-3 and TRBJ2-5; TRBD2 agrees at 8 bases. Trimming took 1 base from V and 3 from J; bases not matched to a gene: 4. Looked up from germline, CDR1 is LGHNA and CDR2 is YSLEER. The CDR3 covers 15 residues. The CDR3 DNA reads TGCGCCAGCAGCCAAGTTTGGCGGGGGGAAGAGACCCAGTACTTC. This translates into CASSQVWRGEETQYF.

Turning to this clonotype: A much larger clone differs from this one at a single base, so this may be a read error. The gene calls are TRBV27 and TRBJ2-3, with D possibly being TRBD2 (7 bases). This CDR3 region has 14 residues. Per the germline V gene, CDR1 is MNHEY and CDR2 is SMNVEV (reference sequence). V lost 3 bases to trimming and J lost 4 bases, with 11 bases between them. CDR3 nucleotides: TGTGCCAGCAGTTTGATGGGGGGGCCAGATACGCAGTATTTT. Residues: CASSLMGGPDTQYF.